The 19 T cell receptor beta chains in this list originate from one sample, sequenced in a study of blood T cell repertoires in COVID-19. Here immunoSEQ multiplex PCR was the method, and the copy in TCRdb shows in-frame clones only, minus some. The sample carries under 300,000 clones, roughly 85% recorded once. The sample taken for sequencing was peripheral blood. These receptors all stem from a woman under 40 with active or convalescent COVID-19.

The chain combines TRBV5-6 with TRBJ1-2, with D possibly being TRBD1 (5 bases). V dropped 5 bases and J dropped 0 bases, with 11 bases sitting between them. The germline V gene encodes CDR1 SGHDT and CDR2 YYEEEE. The CDR3 spans 14 residues. This chain's CDR3 is CASSITGPNYGYTF. CDR3 nucleotides: TGTGCCAGCAGTATTACAGGACCTAACTATGGCTACACCTTC.

This clone was detected only once. The chain couples TRBV7-2 to TRBJ1-1; unclear D gene. Between the trimmed V and J ends, which lost 5 bases and 0 bases, there was a span of 13 bases. Germline CDR1 and CDR2: SGHTA and FQGNSA. This CDR3 is 15 amino acids long. CDR3 sequence: CASSRYGVMNTEAFF. CDR3 nucleotides: TGTGCCAGCAGCCGGTACGGGGTCATGAACACTGAAGCTTTCTTT.

This chain connects TRBV5-5 to TRBJ1-2; TRBD1 is a possible D gene (5 bases). Germline values: CDR1 SGHKS, CDR2 YYEKEE (reference sequence). V shed 3 bases and J shed 3 bases, with 12 bases lying between them. The CDR3 loop spans 14 amino acids. The CDR3 region has the DNA TGTGCCAGCAGCTCTAGACAGAGCGACTATGGCTACACCTTC. This gives the protein CASSSRQSDYGYTF.

The chain is built from TRBV30 and TRBJ2-3; 10 bases match TRBD1. V dropped 5 bases and J dropped 1; count of bases not matched to a gene: 0. Germline V lookup: CDR1 GTSNPN, CDR2 SVGIG (reference sequence). There are 13 residues in the CDR3. The CDR3 coding sequence is TGTGCCTGGGGGACAGGGGGCACAGATACGCAGTATTTT. Protein: CAWGTGGTDTQYF.

This clone appeared a single time. The chain is built from TRBV18 and TRBJ2-7; 7 nucleotides align to TRBD2. Trimming removed 6 bases from V and 9 bases from J; junction bases left unmatched: 23. From germline, CDR1 is KGHSH and CDR2 LQKENI. This CDR3 spans 17 amino acids. CDR3 residues: CASSPSGDSSGDSGQYF. For the CDR3, the DNA is TGTGCCAGCTCCCCAAGTGGGGACTCAAGCGGGGATAGTGGGCAGTACTTC.

V and J are TRBV6-5 and TRBJ1-5; tentatively, D is TRBD1 (6 bases). CDR1 MNHEY and CDR2 SVGAGI come from the germline V gene. V was pared by 2 bases and J by 5 bases, with 7 bases between. The length of the CDR3 is 13 residues. The CDR3 protein is CASSYTGYQPQHF. The CDR3 nucleotides are TGTGCCAGCAGTTACACAGGGTATCAGCCCCAGCATTTT.

This clone was seen a few times. V and J are TRBV6-2 or TRBV6-3 and TRBJ2-5; a possible D gene is TRBD2 (6 bases). The length of the CDR3 is 14 residues. V was shortened by 0 bases and J by 5 bases, with 10 bases between the two germline ends. Germline V lookup: CDR1 MNHEY, CDR2 SVGEGT. The CDR3 coding sequence is TGTGCCAGCAGTTACTCGGAGGGATCCGAGACCCAGTACTTC. It translates to CASSYSEGSETQYF.

The chain recombines TRBV7-9 with TRBJ2-1, with 8 bases that match TRBD1. V lost 6 bases and J lost 4; bases outside the gene matches: 14. This CDR3 has 17 residues. Germline values: CDR1 SEHNR, CDR2 FQNEAQ (reference sequence). This CDR3 reads CASSRYGQGTNYNEQFF. CDR3 coding DNA: TGTGCCAGCAGTCGGTACGGACAGGGAACTAATTACAATGAGCAGTTCTTC.

The chain is built from TRBV27 and TRBJ1-3; 8 nucleotides align to TRBD1. Germline CDR1 reads MNHEY; CDR2 reads SMNVEV (reference sequence). V shed 0 bases, J shed 2 bases, and the junction held 3 bases outside the gene matches. The CDR3 length is 16 residues. This CDR3 reads CASSLSQTGAGNTIYF. The CDR3 region has the DNA TGTGCCAGCAGTTTATCCCAGACAGGGGCTGGAAACACCATATATTTT.

This sequence joins TRBV25-1 and TRBJ1-2, with 11 bases matching TRBD1. Germline lookup yields CDR1 MGHDK and CDR2 SYGVNS. The CDR3 length is 14 residues. V dropped 2 bases and J dropped 7; count of bases not matched to a gene: 3. The CDR3 DNA sequence: TGTGCCAGCAGTGAACCGGGACAGGGGGTTGGCTACACCTTC. It translates to CASSEPGQGVGYTF.

This sequence joins TRBV5-4 and TRBJ2-2; TRBD2 matches 7 bases. Germline trimming cut 0 bases from V and 6 bases from J; bases unmatched to any gene: 5. The germline V gene encodes CDR1 SGHNT and CDR2 YYREEE (reference sequence). The CDR3 sequence is 15 residues long. The CDR3 spells CASSLDLTSPGELFF. CDR3 sequence (DNA): TGTGCCAGCAGCTTGGACTTGACTAGCCCCGGGGAGCTGTTTTTT.

The chain carries TRBV7-9 and TRBJ1-1; possible D gene TRBD1, 5 bases. The V end was cut by 4 bases, the J end by 5 bases, with 11 bases between. CDR3 length: 13 amino acids. Germline CDR1 reads SEHNR; CDR2 reads FQNEAQ (reference sequence). The CDR3 spells CASSSDITTEAFF. CDR3 DNA: TGTGCCAGCAGCTCGGACATCACTACTGAAGCTTTCTTT.

This sequence joins TRBV30 and TRBJ1-1; a weak D match, TRBD1 (5 bases). CDR1 and CDR2 (germline): GTSNPN, SVGIG (reference sequence). CDR3 length equals 13 residues. V lost 5 bases to trimming and J lost 7 bases, with 17 bases between them. The DNA for the CDR3 is TGTGCCTGGGACCGGGGCGGGGGTGGTGAAGCTTTCTTT. Translation gives CAWDRGGGGEAFF. The entire variable domain, with the rest obtained from reference TRBV30 and TRBJ1-1, is as follows: SQTIHQWPATLVQPVGSPLSLECTVEGTSNPNLYWYRQAAGRGLQLLFYSVGIGQISSEVPQNLSASRPQDRQFILSSKKLLLSDSGFYLCAWDRGGGGEAFFGQGTRLTVV.

The rearrangement links TRBV6-6 to TRBJ1-2, with D possibly being TRBD1 (6 bases). The CDR3 sequence is 16 residues long. Per the germline V gene, CDR1 is MNHNY and CDR2 is SVGAGI (reference sequence). Trimming took 0 bases from V and 2 from J, leaving 13 bases between them. The CDR3: CASSYSSRGPNYGYTF. The CDR3 DNA reads as TGTGCCAGCAGTTACTCGAGCAGGGGTCCCAACTATGGCTACACCTTC.

The chain recombines TRBV5-4 with TRBJ2-3; 8 positions match TRBD2. The CDR3 has 20 amino acids. Germline V CDR1 and CDR2: SGHNT, YYREEE (reference sequence). J lost 6 bases, V lost 4 bases, and 25 bases had no gene match. CDR3 nucleotides: TGTGCCAGCAGCCACGATGACGCCCACGAGCCGGGGGGGCCGGGGGATACGCAGTATTTT. Its translation is CASSHDDAHEPGGPGDTQYF.

This chain connects TRBV6-5 to TRBJ1-1; a possible D gene is TRBD1 (6 bases). The V gene lost 6 bases and the J gene lost 3 bases, with 14 bases spanning the gap. The CDR3 is 14 amino acids. Germline values: CDR1 MNHEY, CDR2 SVGAGI. The CDR3 is CASSRGQFDTEAFF. The CDR3 coding sequence is TGTGCCAGCAGCCGAGGACAGTTCGACACTGAAGCTTTCTTT.

J is TRBJ1-5 and V is TRBV6-5, with 9 bases that match TRBD1. Losses at the gene ends were 6 bases for V and 7 bases for J; bases not matched to a gene: 4. The CDR3 totals 13 residues. Germline V CDR1 and CDR2: MNHEY, SVGAGI. In DNA, the CDR3 is TGTGCCAGCAGCGGGACAGGGTTCCAGCCCCAGCATTTT. Translation gives CASSGTGFQPQHF.

The table lists this clone with a few counts. Other DNA sequences of this sample code for an identical CDR3. The V gene is TRBV19, the J gene TRBJ1-1; perhaps TRBD1 as D (5 bases). The V and J ends lost 5 bases and 2 bases respectively, with 9 bases between them. CDR3 length: 13 amino acids. Germline V lookup: CDR1 LNHDA, CDR2 SQIVND (reference sequence). The CDR3 loop reads CASSSQGNTEAFF. The CDR3 region has the DNA TGTGCCAGTAGTTCGCAGGGTAACACTGAAGCTTTCTTT.

The rearrangement links TRBV7-2 to TRBJ1-2, with no clear D. The length of the CDR3 is 13 residues. Germline V gene lookup returns CDR1 SGHTA and CDR2 FQGNSA. Trimming cost V 5 bases and J 2 bases, with 9 bases left between them. The CDR3 DNA follows: TGTGCCAGCAGCATCACAGTGAACTATGGCTACACCTTC. Its translation is CASSITVNYGYTF.